Below are 4 T cell receptor beta chains sequenced from a single sample in a study of blood T cells in healthy people across ages. For the second PCR, which ran for about 7 to 12 cycles, a sample-barcoded 5' primer and a J-beta primer mix were used. TCRdb passed the 5' RACE reads through MiXCR, listing each CDR3 protein once. This table holds 600,000 to 650,000 distinct CDR3 sequences, 58% found once. The sample was blood. The source of these receptors is a man in his 60s in good health.

The table lists this clonotype with a few counts. This chain uses TRBV6-1 with TRBJ2-7; TRBD2 aligns across 8 bases. V dropped 1 base and J dropped 5; count of bases not matched to a gene: 4. CDR1 MNHNS and CDR2 SASEGT come from the germline V gene. This CDR3 has 14 residues. The CDR3 is CASSEGTSSHEQYF. The CDR3 region has the DNA TGTGCCAGCAGTGAAGGGACTAGCAGTCACGAGCAGTACTTC.

This sequence joins TRBV4-1 and TRBJ2-1; the D gene is possibly TRBD2 (5 bases). Deletions cut 1 base from V and 8 bases from J, with 15 bases between. From germline, CDR1 is MGHRA and CDR2 YSYEKL. The length of the CDR3 is 15 residues. In DNA, the CDR3 is TGCGCCAGCAGCCAAGGGATCCGGGGTGAGCATGAGCAGTTCTTC. Translation: CASSQGIRGEHEQFF.

The chain carries TRBV3-1 and TRBJ1-4, with D possibly matching TRBD1 (5 bases). Germline lookup yields CDR1 LGHDT and CDR2 YNNKEL (reference sequence). CDR3 length: 14 amino acids. V shed 4 bases and J shed 8 bases, with 14 bases lying between them. CDR3 protein: CASSPQGGNEKLFF. CDR3 nucleotides: TGTGCCAGCAGCCCCCAGGGTGGGAACGAAAAACTGTTTTTT.

V and J are TRBV20-1 and TRBJ2-7; D may be TRBD1 (6 bases). The J call may be wrong; the DNA end is better matched by TRBJ2-4. Germline V gene data show CDR1 as DFQATT and CDR2 as SNEGSKA (reference sequence). The CDR3 has 12 amino acids. Here the CDR3 DNA reads TGCAGTGCTATGGGGGACAATGGCATTCAGTACTTC. It is translated as CSAMGDNGIQYF.